The clone carrying this T cell receptor beta chain has at least ten counts. Antigen specificity is unknown. The sample belongs to a study of early T cells in non-severe SARS-CoV-2 infection. As for the study in general: Sequencing targeted bulk RNA from unsorted whole blood, leaving chains unpaired.

Overall study findings and caveats: Using VDJdb, the matching emphasized anti-spike CD8 responses while missing private and CD4 specificities.

The CDR3 is 16 amino acids. The germline CDR1 and CDR2 sequences are LNHNV and YYDKDF (reference sequence). Trimming removed 1 base from V and 4 bases from J; junction bases left unmatched: 9. From the 5' RACE reads, TCRdb called clonotypes with MiXCR, one entry per CDR3 protein. The sample has tens of thousands of distinct CDR3 sequences; over 3.5% are singletons. Sequenced input: whole blood. The chain is built from TRBV15 and TRBJ2-7; 8 positions match TRBD2. The clonotype was recovered from an adult who was a healthcare worker with PCR-confirmed SARS-CoV-2 infection or an uninfected control (not recorded which). In nucleotides, the CDR3 is TGTGCCACCAGCAGAGGATCAAGCGGGAGTGAGTACGAGCAGTACTTC. Its protein product is CATSRGSSGSEYEQYF.